This TCR beta chain was sequenced in a study of blood T cell repertoires in COVID-19. Study details: COVID-19 samples, acute and convalescent, were from the United States, Italy and Spain. T cells, B-cell-depleted T cells, or PBMCs supplied cDNA or gDNA.

Authors' data handling: Reference gene primers were amplified, and this amplification served to estimate nucleated cell counts. Sequencing used immunoSEQ multiplex PCR; TCRdb keeps in-frame clones, though not all of them. V and J calls and clone size come straight from that table; D and trimming were deduced from the DNA. Of 300,000 to 400,000 clones listed, 85% to 90% are singletons. Unmatched junction bases numbered 6, after V lost 1 base and J lost 9 bases. The CDR3 has 15 residues. Germline-derived CDR1 and CDR2 are SEHNR and FQNEAQ (reference sequence). The sequenced material came from peripheral blood. J is TRBJ1-6 and V is TRBV7-9; 7 positions agree with TRBD1. This receptor was identified in a human donor in a cohort sampled during active COVID-19. This CDR3 reads CASSLEGGQGSPLHF. The CDR3 DNA sequence: TGTGCCAGCAGCTTAGAAGGGGGCCAGGGTTCACCCCTCCACTTT.